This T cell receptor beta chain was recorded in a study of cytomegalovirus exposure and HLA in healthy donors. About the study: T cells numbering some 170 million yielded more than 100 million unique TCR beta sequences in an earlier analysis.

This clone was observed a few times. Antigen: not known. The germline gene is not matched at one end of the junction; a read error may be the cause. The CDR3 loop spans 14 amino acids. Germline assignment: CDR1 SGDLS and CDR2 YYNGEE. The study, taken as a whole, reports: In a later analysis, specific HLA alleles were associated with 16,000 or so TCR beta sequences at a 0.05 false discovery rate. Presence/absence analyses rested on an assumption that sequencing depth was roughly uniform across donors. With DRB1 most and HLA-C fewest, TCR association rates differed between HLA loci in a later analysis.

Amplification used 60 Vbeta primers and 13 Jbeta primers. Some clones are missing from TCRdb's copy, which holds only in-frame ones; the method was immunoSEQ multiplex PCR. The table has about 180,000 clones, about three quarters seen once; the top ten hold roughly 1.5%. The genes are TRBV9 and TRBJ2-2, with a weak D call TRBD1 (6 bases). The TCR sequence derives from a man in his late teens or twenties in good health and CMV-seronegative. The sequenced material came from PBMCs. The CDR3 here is CASSVGTTFGKLFF. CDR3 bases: TGTGCCAGCAGCGTCGGGACAACATTCGGGAAGCTGTTTTTT.